The present TCR beta chain was sequenced within a study of blood T cell repertoires in COVID-19. Study at large: The United States, Italy and Spain provided the acute and convalescent COVID-19 samples. Sources were T cells, B-cell-depleted T cells, or PBMCs; the material itself was cDNA or gDNA.

For this clone: A read error may produce the germline difference seen at one junction end.

Germline CDR1 SGHAT, CDR2 FQNNGV. The CDR3 has 12 residues. Authors' processing steps: Nucleated cell counts were estimated from reference gene primer amplification. Sequencing was performed with immunoSEQ multiplex PCR; in TCRdb, only in-frame clones are kept and a portion is missing. V, J and clone size are taken as reported in that table, and D and trimming were inferred from the DNA itself. The data show 150,000 to 200,000 clones, around 84% seen once. The sequence derives from a man aged 40-49 years with acute or convalescent COVID-19. This chain links TRBV11-2 with TRBJ1-2; no firm D call. Sample: peripheral blood. CDR3 sequence: CASSFGNYGYTF. CDR3 nucleotide sequence: TGTGCCAGCAGCTTTGGCAACTACGGCTACACCTTC.